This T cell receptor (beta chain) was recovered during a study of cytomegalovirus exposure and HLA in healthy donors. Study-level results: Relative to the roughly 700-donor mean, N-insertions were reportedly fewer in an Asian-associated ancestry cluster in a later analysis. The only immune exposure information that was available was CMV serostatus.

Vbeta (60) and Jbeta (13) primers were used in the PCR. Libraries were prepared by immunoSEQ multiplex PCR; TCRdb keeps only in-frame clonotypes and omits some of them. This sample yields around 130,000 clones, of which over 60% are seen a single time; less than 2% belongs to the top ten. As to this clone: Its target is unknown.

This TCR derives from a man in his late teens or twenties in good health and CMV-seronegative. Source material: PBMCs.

This chain's CDR3 is CASSRRGVEQFF. Here the CDR3 DNA reads TGTGCCAGCAGCCGCAGGGGGGTTGAGCAGTTCTTC. The gene calls are TRBV16 and TRBJ2-1; perhaps TRBD1 as D (7 bases). The CDR3 has 12 residues. V was pared by 4 bases and J by 9 bases, with 10 bases between. CDR1 is KGHSY and CDR2 is FQNENV in the germline V gene.